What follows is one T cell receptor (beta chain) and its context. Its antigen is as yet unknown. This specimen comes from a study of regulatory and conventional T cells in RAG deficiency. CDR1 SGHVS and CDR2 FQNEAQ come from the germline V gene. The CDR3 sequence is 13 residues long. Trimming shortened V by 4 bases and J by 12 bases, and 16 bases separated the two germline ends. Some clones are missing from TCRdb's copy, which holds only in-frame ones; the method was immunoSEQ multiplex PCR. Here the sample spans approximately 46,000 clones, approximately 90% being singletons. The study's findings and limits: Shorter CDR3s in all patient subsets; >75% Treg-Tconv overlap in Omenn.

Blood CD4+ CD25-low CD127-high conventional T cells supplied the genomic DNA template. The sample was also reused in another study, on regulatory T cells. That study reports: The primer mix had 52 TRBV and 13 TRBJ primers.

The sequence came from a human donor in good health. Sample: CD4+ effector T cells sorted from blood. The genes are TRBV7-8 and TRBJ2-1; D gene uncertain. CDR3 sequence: CASSSSVALGQFF. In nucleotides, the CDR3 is TGTGCCAGCAGCTCCTCCGTTGCCCTTGGGCAGTTCTTC.